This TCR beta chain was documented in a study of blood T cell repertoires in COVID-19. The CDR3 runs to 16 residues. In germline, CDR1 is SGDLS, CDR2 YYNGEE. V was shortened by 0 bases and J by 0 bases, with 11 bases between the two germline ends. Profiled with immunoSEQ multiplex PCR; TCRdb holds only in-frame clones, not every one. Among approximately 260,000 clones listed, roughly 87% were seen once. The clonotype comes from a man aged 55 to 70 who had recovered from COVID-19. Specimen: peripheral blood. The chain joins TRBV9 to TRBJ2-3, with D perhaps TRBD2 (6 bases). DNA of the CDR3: TGTGCCAGCAGCGTAGGGGTAGCGGAGAGCACAGATACGCAGTATTTT. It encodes CASSVGVAESTDTQYF. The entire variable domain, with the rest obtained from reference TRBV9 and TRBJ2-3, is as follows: DSGVTQTPKHLITATGQRVTLRCSPRSGDLSVYWYQQSLDQGLQFLIQYYNGEERAKGNILERFSAQQFPDLHSELNLSSLELGDSALYFCASSVGVAESTDTQYFGPGTRLTVL.